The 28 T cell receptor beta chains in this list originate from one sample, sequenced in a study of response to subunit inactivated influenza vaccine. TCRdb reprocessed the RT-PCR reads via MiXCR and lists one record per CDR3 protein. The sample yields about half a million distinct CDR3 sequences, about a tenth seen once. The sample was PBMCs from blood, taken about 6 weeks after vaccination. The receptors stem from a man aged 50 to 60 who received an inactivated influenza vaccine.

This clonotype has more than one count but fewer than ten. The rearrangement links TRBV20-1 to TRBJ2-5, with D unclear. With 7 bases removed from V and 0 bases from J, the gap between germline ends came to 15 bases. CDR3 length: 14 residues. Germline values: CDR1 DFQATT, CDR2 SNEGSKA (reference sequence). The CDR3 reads CSGPNEAYQETQYF. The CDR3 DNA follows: TGCAGTGGGCCAAACGAAGCCTACCAAGAGACCCAGTACTTC.

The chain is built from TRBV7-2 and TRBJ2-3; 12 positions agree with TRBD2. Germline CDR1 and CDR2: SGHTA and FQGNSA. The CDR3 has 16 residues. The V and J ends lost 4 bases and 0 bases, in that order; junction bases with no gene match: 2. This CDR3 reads CASSSGTSGSTDTQYF. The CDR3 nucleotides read TGTGCCAGCAGCTCGGGGACTAGCGGGAGCACAGATACGCAGTATTTT.

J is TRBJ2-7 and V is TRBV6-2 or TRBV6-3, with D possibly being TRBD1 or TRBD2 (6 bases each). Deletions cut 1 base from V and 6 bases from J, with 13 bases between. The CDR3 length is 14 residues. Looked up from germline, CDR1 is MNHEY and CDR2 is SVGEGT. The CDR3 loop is CASSYFISGAEQYF. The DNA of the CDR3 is TGTGCCAGCAGTTACTTTATATCGGGGGCCGAGCAGTACTTC.

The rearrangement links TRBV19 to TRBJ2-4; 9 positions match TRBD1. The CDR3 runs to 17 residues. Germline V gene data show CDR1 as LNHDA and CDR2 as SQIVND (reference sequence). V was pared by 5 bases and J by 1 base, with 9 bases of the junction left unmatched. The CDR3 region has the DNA TGTGCCAGTAGTGGAAGGACAGGGGCAGGGGCCAAAAACATTCAGTACTTC. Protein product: CASSGRTGAGAKNIQYF.

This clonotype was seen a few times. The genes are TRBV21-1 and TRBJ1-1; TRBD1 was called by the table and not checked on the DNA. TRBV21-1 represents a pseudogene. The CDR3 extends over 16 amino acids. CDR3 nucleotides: TGTGCCAGCAGCCCCTTCCCAGGGTCGATGAGGGAAGAAGCTTTCTTT. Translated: CASSPFPGSMREEAFF.

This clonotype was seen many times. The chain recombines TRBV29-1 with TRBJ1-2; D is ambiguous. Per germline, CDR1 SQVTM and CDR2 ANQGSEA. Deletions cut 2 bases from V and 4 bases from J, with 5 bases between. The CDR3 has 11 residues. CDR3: CSVEYFYGYTF. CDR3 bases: TGCAGCGTTGAATACTTCTATGGCTACACCTTC.

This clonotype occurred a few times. DNA of the CDR3: TGTGCCAGCAGCCCTAGGGGGACTACCATGTACCAAGAGACCCAGTACTTC. Amino acid sequence: CASSPRGTTMYQETQYF. The V and J genes are TRBV7-9 and TRBJ2-5, with D possibly TRBD2 on 7 matching bases. Trimming pared 5 bases from V and 0 bases from J, leaving 19 bases between. Germline-derived CDR1 and CDR2 are SEHNR and FQNEAQ (reference sequence). This CDR3 contains 17 residues.

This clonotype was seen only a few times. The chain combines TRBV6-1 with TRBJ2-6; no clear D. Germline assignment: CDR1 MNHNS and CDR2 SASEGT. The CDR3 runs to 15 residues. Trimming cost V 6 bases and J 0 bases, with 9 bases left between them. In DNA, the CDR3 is TGTGCCAGCAGATGGGCCTTCTCTGGGGCCAACGTCCTGACTTTC. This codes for CASRWAFSGANVLTF.

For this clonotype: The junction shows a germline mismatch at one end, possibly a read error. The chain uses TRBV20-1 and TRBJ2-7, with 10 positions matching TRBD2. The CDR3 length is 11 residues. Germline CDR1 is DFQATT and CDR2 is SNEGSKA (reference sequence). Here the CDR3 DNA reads TGCAGTTCTAGCGGGGGCTACGAGCAGTACTTC. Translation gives CSSSGGYEQYF.

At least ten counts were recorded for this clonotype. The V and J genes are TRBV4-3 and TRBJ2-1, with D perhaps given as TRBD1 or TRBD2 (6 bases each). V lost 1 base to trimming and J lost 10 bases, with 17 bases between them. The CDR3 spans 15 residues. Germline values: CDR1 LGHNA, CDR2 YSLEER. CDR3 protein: CASSQAGWRGKEQFF. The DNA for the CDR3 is TGCGCCAGCAGCCAAGCTGGTTGGAGGGGGAAAGAGCAGTTCTTC.

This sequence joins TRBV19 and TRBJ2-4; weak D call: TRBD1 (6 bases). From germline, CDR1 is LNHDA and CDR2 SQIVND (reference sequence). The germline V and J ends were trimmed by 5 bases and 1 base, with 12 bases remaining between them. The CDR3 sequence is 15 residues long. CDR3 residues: CASSPRTVAKNIQYF. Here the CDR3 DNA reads TGTGCCAGTAGTCCGAGGACAGTTGCCAAAAACATTCAGTACTTC.

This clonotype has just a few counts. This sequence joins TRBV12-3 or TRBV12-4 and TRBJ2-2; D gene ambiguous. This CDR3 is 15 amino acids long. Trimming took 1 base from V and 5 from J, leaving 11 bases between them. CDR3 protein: CASSLVGPQTGELFF. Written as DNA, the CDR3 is TGTGCCAGCAGTTTAGTTGGGCCTCAAACCGGGGAGCTGTTTTTT.

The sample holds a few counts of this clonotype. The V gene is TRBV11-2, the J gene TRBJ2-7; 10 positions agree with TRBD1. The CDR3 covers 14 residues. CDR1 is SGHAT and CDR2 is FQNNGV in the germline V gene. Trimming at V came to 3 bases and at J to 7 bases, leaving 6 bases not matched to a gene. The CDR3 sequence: CASSLGQGTWEQYF. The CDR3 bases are TGTGCCAGCAGCTTGGGACAGGGGACATGGGAGCAGTACTTC.

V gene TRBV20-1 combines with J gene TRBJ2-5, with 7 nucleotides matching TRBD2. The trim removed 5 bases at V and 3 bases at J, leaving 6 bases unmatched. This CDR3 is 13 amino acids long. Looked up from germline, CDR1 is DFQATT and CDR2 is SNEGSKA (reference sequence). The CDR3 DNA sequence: TGCAGTGCTTCCGGGACTACCAAAGAGACCCAGTACTTC. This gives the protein CSASGTTKETQYF.

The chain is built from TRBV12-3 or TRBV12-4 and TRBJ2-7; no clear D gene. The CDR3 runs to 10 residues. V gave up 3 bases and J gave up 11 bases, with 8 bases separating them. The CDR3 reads CASSLPREYF. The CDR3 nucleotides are TGTGCCAGCAGTTTGCCCCGGGAGTACTTC.

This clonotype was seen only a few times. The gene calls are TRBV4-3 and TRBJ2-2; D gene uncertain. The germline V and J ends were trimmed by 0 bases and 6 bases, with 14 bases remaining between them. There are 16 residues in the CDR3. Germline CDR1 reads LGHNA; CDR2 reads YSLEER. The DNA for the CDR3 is TGCGCCAGCAGCCAAGAGGCACGGATAGCCCCCGGGGAGCTGTTTTTT. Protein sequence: CASSQEARIAPGELFF.

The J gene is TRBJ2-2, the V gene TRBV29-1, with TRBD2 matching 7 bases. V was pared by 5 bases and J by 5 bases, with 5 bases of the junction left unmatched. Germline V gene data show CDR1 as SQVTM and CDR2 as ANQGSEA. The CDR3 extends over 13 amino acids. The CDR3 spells CSVFRGDTGELFF. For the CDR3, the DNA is TGCAGCGTTTTCCGGGGGGATACCGGGGAGCTGTTTTTT.

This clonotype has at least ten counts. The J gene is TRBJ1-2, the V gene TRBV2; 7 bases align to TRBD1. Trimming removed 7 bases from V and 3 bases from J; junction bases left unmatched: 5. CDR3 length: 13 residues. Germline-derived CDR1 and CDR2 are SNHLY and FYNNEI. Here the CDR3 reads CASTRQGDYGYTF. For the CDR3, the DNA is TGTGCCAGCACTAGACAGGGCGACTATGGCTACACCTTC.

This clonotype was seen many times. CDR3 amino acids: CSASRDDQPQHF. CDR3 DNA sequence: TGCAGTGCTAGCAGGGACGATCAGCCCCAGCATTTT. The chain links TRBV20-1 to TRBJ1-5; possible D gene TRBD1, 5 bases. Germline V gives CDR1 DFQATT, CDR2 SNEGSKA (reference sequence). The CDR3 consists of 12 residues. V gave up 3 bases and J gave up 5 bases, with 8 bases separating them.

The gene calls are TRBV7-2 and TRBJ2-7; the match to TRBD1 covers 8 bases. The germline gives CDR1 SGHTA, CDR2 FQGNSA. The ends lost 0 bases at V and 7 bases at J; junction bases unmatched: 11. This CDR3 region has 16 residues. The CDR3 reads CASSLAGARGHREQYF. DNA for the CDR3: TGTGCCAGCAGCTTAGCGGGGGCCAGGGGGCATCGGGAGCAGTACTTC.

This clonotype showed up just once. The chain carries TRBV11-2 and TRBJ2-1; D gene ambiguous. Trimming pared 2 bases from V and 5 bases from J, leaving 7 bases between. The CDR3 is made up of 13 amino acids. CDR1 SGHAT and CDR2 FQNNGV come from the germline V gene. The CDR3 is CASSLQENNEQFF. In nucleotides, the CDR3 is TGTGCCAGCAGCTTACAGGAGAACAATGAGCAGTTCTTC.

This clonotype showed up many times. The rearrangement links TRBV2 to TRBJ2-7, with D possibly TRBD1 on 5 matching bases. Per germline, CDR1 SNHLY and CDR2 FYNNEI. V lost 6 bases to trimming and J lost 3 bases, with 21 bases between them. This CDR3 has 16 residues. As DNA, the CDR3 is TGTGCCAGCAGCCCTGGAGTTCGTTCAGGGCTCTACGAGCAGTACTTC. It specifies CASSPGVRSGLYEQYF.

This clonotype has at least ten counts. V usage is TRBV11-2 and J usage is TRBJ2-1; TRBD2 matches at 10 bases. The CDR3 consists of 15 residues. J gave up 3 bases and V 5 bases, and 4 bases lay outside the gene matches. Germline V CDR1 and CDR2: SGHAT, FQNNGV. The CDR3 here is CASSPRTSGYNEQFF. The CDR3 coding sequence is TGTGCCAGCAGCCCTCGGACTAGCGGCTACAATGAGCAGTTCTTC.

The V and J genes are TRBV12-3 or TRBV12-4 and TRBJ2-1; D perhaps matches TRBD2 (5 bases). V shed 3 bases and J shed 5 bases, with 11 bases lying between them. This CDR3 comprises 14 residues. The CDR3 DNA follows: TGTGCCAGCAGTTTGATGGCCGGGAACAATGAGCAGTTCTTC. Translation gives CASSLMAGNNEQFF.

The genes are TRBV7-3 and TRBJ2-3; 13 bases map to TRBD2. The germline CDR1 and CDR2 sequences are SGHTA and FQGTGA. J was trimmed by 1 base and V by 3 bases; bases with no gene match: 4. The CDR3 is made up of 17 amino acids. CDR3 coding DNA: TGTGCCAGCAGCTTGACTAGCGGGAGGCGGGGCACAGATACGCAGTATTTT. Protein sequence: CASSLTSGRRGTDTQYF.

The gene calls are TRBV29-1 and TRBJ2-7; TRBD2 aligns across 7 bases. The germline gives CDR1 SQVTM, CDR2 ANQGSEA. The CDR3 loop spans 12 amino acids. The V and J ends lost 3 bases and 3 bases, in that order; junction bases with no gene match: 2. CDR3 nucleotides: TGCAGCGTTGAGGGACTAAGCTACGAGCAGTACTTC. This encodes CSVEGLSYEQYF.

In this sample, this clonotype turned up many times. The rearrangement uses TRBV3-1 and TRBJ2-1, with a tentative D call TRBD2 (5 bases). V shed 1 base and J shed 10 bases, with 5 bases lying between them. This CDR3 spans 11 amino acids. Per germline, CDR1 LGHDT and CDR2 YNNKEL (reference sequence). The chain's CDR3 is CASSQGLEQFF. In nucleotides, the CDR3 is TGTGCCAGCAGCCAAGGACTAGAGCAGTTCTTC.

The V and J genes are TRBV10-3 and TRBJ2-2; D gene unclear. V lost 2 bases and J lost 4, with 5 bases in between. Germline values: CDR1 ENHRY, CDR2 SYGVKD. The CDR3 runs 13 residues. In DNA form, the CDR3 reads TGTGCCATCAGTGAGGACTTCACCGGGGAGCTGTTTTTT. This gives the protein CAISEDFTGELFF.